Each of the 7 T cell receptor beta chains below was sequenced from the same sample in a study of T cells in Graves' hyperthyroidism and ophthalmopathy. TCR beta CDR3 regions were amplified from RNA transcripts. TCR CDR3 underwent first-round RT-PCR with the HTBI primer set. TCRdb called the multiplex PCR reads again in MiXCR, with one record for every CDR3 protein. The repertoire holds 600,000 to 650,000 distinct CDR3 sequences, with less than 25% as singletons. Specimen: blood. The origin of the receptors is a man aged 25-45 years with Graves' ophthalmopathy.

The chain couples TRBV20-1 to TRBJ1-2, with TRBD1 matching over 7 bases. Trimming took 0 bases from V and 4 from J; bases not matched to a gene: 8. This CDR3 is built from 15 residues. Germline V gene data show CDR1 as DFQATT and CDR2 as SNEGSKA (reference sequence). This chain's CDR3 is CSARDAGTDLYGYTF. The CDR3 coding sequence is TGCAGTGCTAGAGACGCCGGGACAGACCTCTATGGCTACACCTTC.

V is TRBV5-1 and J is TRBJ2-7; 9 bases align to TRBD1. CDR1 and CDR2 (germline): SGHRS, YFSETQ. This CDR3 region has 15 residues. V lost 0 bases to trimming and J lost 6 bases; unmatched junction nucleotides: 7. CDR3: CASSLGDRDTSEQYF. The CDR3 bases are TGCGCCAGCAGCTTGGGGGACAGGGATACGAGCGAGCAGTACTTC.

This clonotype was recorded many times. The chain uses TRBV28 and TRBJ2-3; a weak D match, TRBD1 (6 bases). Between the trimmed V and J ends, which lost 6 bases and 2 bases, there was a span of 27 bases. Germline CDR1 reads MDHEN; CDR2 reads SYDVKM. The CDR3 totals 19 residues. CDR3 region: CASSSLSVGAALTTDTQYF. The CDR3 coding sequence is TGTGCCAGCAGCTCTCTTTCGGTGGGGGCTGCTCTTACCACAGATACGCAGTATTTT.

This clonotype was counted a few times. Written as DNA, the CDR3 is TGCGCCAGCAGCCAAGTTAGCGCCGGGGAGCTGTTTTTT. Protein product: CASSQVSAGELFF. The chain has TRBV4-1 and TRBJ2-2; the D gene is possibly TRBD2 (5 bases). Trimming shortened V by 1 base and J by 6 bases, and 6 bases separated the two germline ends. Germline V lookup: CDR1 MGHRA, CDR2 YSYEKL. The CDR3 totals 13 residues.

This chain connects TRBV24-1 to TRBJ2-7; TRBD2 aligns across 11 bases. The V segment lost 7 bases and the J segment 0 bases; nucleotides outside the gene matches: 7. Germline CDR1 and CDR2: KGHDR and SFDVKD. The CDR3 is 16 amino acids. CDR3 residues: CATSFPGLADSYEQYF. The CDR3 DNA sequence: TGTGCCACCAGCTTCCCGGGACTAGCGGACTCCTACGAGCAGTACTTC.

The CDR3 here is CAWSVLRTAHYNEQFF. CDR3 nucleotide sequence: TGTGCCTGGAGTGTCCTAAGGACAGCACACTACAATGAGCAGTTCTTC. V and J are TRBV30 and TRBJ2-1; D perhaps matches TRBD1 (6 bases). Deletions cut 0 bases from V and 3 bases from J, with 15 bases between. CDR3 length equals 16 residues. The germline V gene has CDR1 GTSNPN and CDR2 SVGIG (reference sequence).

The chain links TRBV7-3 to TRBJ2-3; 14 bases are a match to TRBD2. The V segment lost 5 bases and the J segment 9 bases; nucleotides outside the gene matches: 13. The germline V gene has CDR1 SGHTA and CDR2 FQGTGA. The CDR3 length is 17 residues. In DNA, the CDR3 is TGTGCCAGCAGCCAAACCGGACTAGCGGGAGGCGGGGCGACGCAGTATTTT. Amino acid sequence: CASSQTGLAGGGATQYF. The variable domain in full, with the rest retrieved from reference TRBV7-3 and TRBJ2-3, is GAGVSQTPSNKVTEKGKYVELRCDPISGHTALYWYRQSLGQGPEFLIYFQGTGAADDSGLPNDRFFAVRPEGSVSTLKIQRTERGDSAVYLCASSQTGLAGGGATQYFGPGTRLTVL.